The rows below give T cell receptor beta chains drawn from one sample of a study of T cell changes during pregnancy in multiple sclerosis. Assay: immunoSEQ multiplex PCR; the TCRdb copy retains only in-frame clones and omits some. Seen here are 80,000 to 95,000 clones, about 95% observed once, and the top ten hold more than 0.95%. The source was peripheral blood, collected in the second trimester of pregnancy. The origin of the receptors is a female donor with multiple sclerosis, enrolled in a pregnancy study. Each CDR3 is given with its conserved first and last residue. The order of the fields is clone size, J gene, V gene, D gene, CDR3 protein, CDR3 DNA. The D gene is left open where the match is weak. A clone size is listed for some rows: how often the clone was seen (once, few, many), or a class if it is expanded.

NA | TRBJ2-1 | TRBV18 | NA | CASSRDRQPYNEQFF | TGTGCCAGCTCACGCGACCGACAACCTTACAATGAGCAGTTCTTC
NA | TRBJ2-3 | TRBV7-2 | TRBD2 | CASSSYAESGRAQGTQYF | TGTGCCAGCAGCTCCTACGCCGAGAGCGGGAGGGCCCAGGGTACGCAGTATTTT
NA | TRBJ1-2 | TRBV6-5 | TRBD1 | CASSYSWGQQNGYTF | TGTGCCAGCAGTTACTCGTGGGGACAGCAAAATGGCTACACCTTC
NA | TRBJ2-1 | TRBV11-2 | NA | CASSSLTKRYNEQFF | TGTGCCAGCAGCTCTCTGACTAAGCGGTACAATGAGCAGTTCTTC
NA | TRBJ2-5 | TRBV19 | TRBD2 | CASSIDPLAGQETQYF | TGTGCCAGTAGTATAGACCCACTAGCGGGGCAAGAGACCCAGTACTTC
NA | TRBJ2-1 | TRBV2 | NA | CASRVTRSSYNEQFF | TGTGCCAGCAGAGTTACTAGGAGCTCCTACAATGAGCAGTTCTTC
NA | TRBJ1-1 | TRBV19 | NA | CASSRSQFGGTEAFF | TGTGCCAGTAGTAGGAGCCAATTCGGGGGGACTGAAGCTTTCTTT
NA | TRBJ2-7 | TRBV5-4 | NA | CASSLVDSFYEQYF | TGTGCCAGCAGCTTGGTAGACAGCTTTTACGAGCAGTACTTC
NA | TRBJ2-7 | TRBV19 | TRBD2 | CASSTTSGYEQYF | TGTGCCAGTAGTACCACTAGCGGCTACGAGCAGTACTTC
once | TRBJ2-2 | TRBV9 | TRBD2 | CASTPGGATGELFF | TGTGCCAGCACCCCGGGGGGAGCCACCGGGGAGCTGTTTTTT
NA | TRBJ1-4 | TRBV5-8 | TRBD1 | CASSVDRGTEKLFF | TGTGCCAGCAGCGTTGACAGGGGGACGGAAAAACTGTTTTTT
once | TRBJ2-1 | TRBV30 | NA | CAGQNYNEQFF | TGTGCGGGACAAAACTACAATGAGCAGTTCTTC
NA | TRBJ1-2 | TRBV19 | TRBD1 | CASRNTGEYGYTF | TGTGCCAGTAGGAATACAGGGGAGTATGGCTACACCTTC
NA | TRBJ1-2 | TRBV4-1 | NA | CASSQDPQVPLYGYTF | TGCGCCAGCAGCCAAGATCCCCAGGTCCCCCTCTATGGCTACACCTTC
NA | TRBJ2-7 | TRBV27 | TRBD2 | CASSLATSGSFYEQYF | TGTGCCAGCAGTTTAGCGACTAGCGGGAGCTTCTACGAGCAGTACTTC
NA | TRBJ1-5 | TRBV27 | NA | CASSPTIPYSNQPQHF | TGTGCCAGCAGCCCTACCATCCCATATAGCAATCAGCCCCAGCATTTT
NA | TRBJ2-6 | TRBV27 | NA | CASSFRGPGDGANVLTF | TGTGCCAGCAGCTTCAGGGGCCCTGGAGATGGGGCCAACGTCCTGACTTTC
NA | TRBJ2-3 | TRBV6-1 | NA | CASSEGRRDTQYF | TGTGCCAGCAGTGAAGGGCGGCGGGATACGCAGTATTTT
NA | TRBJ1-4 | TRBV10-3 | NA | CAISPTGMSEKLFF | TGTGCCATCAGTCCCACAGGGATGAGTGAAAAACTGTTTTTT
NA | TRBJ2-7 | TRBV13 | TRBD2 | CASSFFLAGTYEQYF | TGTGCCAGCAGCTTTTTCCTAGCGGGGACCTACGAGCAGTACTTC
NA | TRBJ1-5 | TRBV11-1 | NA | CASSSGPGLLAQPQHF | TGTGCCAGCAGCTCCGGACCGGGGTTGCTAGCTCAGCCCCAGCATTTT
NA | TRBJ2-5 | TRBV7-2 | NA | CASSPQFGETQYF | TGTGCCAGCAGCCCTCAGTTTGGAGAGACCCAGTACTTC
NA | TRBJ2-1 | TRBV27 | TRBD2 | CASSSGTRPYNEQFF | TGTGCCAGCTCCTCCGGGACTAGGCCCTACAATGAGCAGTTCTTC
once | TRBJ1-1 | TRBV6-6 | TRBD1 | CASRRDREMNTEAFF | TGTGCCAGCAGAAGAGACAGGGAGATGAACACTGAAGCTTTCTTT
NA | TRBJ1-5 | TRBV2 | NA | CASSEGVLGASNQPQHF | TGTGCCAGCAGTGAGGGGGTGTTGGGGGCTAGCAATCAGCCCCAGCATTTT
NA | TRBJ1-1 | TRBV6-5 | NA | CASSYGHRTEAFF | TGTGCCAGCAGTTACGGGCATCGAACTGAAGCTTTCTTT
NA | TRBJ2-5 | TRBV18 | NA | CASSPTIQETQYF | TGTGCCAGCTCACCGACAATCCAAGAGACCCAGTACTTC
NA | TRBJ2-1 | TRBV4-3 | TRBD2 | CASSQEWSRLAAYNEQFF | TGCGCCAGCAGCCAAGAATGGTCGAGACTAGCGGCCTACAATGAGCAGTTCTTC
NA | TRBJ2-1 | TRBV4-3 | NA | CASSQDAALPSTYNEQFF | TGCGCCAGCAGCCAAGATGCGGCTCTACCCTCTACTTACAATGAGCAGTTCTTC
NA | TRBJ2-5 | TRBV18 | NA | CASSPQHSETQYF | TGTGCCAGCTCACCTCAACATTCGGAGACCCAGTACTTC
NA | TRBJ2-1 | TRBV5-4 | TRBD2 | CASSFGGGLAGGNEQFF | TGTGCCAGCAGCTTCGGTGGAGGGCTAGCGGGAGGAAATGAGCAGTTCTTC
NA | TRBJ2-3 | TRBV5-1 | NA | CASSLRESNTDTQYF | TGCGCCAGCAGCTTGCGGGAGTCAAACACAGATACGCAGTATTTT
NA | TRBJ1-3 | TRBV7-2 | NA | CASSPRAGNTIYF | TGTGCCAGCAGCCCACGGGCTGGAAACACCATATATTTT
NA | TRBJ2-5 | TRBV18 | NA | CASSRLRETQYF | TGTGCCAGCTCACGATTGCGGGAGACCCAGTACTTC
NA | TRBJ1-2 | TRBV28 | NA | CASSFREDNYGYTF | TGTGCCAGCAGTTTCCGGGAGGACAACTATGGCTACACCTTC
NA | TRBJ1-1 | TRBV11-2 | TRBD1 | CASSQGQGTNTEAFF | TGTGCCAGCAGCCAAGGACAGGGGACGAACACTGAAGCTTTCTTT
once | TRBJ2-7 | TRBV5-1 | TRBD1 | CASSPGQIAYEQYF | TGCGCCAGCAGCCCGGGACAGATTGCCTACGAGCAGTACTTC